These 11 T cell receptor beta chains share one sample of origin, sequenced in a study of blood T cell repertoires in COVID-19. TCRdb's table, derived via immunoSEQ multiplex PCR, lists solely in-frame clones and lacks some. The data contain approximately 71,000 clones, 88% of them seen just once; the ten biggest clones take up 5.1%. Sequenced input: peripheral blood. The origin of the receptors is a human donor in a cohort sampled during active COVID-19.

This CDR3 is CASSEVPGTGGARNIQYF. CDR3 in DNA: TGTGCCAGCAGTGAAGTTCCCGGGACAGGGGGCGCGAGGAACATTCAGTACTTC. V usage is TRBV6-1 and J usage is TRBJ2-4; 12 nucleotides match TRBD1. This CDR3 has 18 residues. CDR1 and CDR2 from the germline V gene are MNHNS and SASEGT. Germline trimming cut 1 base from V and 7 bases from J; bases unmatched to any gene: 11.

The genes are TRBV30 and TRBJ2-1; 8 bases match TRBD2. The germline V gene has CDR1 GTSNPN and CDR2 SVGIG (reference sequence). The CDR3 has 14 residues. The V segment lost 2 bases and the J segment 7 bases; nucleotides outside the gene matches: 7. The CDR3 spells CAWSTVAGWNEQFF. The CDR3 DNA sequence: TGTGCCTGGAGTACGGTAGCGGGATGGAATGAGCAGTTCTTC.

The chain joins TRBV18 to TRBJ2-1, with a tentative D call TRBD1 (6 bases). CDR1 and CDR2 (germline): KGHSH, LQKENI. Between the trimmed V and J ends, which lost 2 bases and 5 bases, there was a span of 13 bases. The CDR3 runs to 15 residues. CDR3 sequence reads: CASSPRGNLDNEQFF. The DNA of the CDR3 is TGTGCCAGCTCACCAAGGGGGAACCTCGACAATGAGCAGTTCTTC.

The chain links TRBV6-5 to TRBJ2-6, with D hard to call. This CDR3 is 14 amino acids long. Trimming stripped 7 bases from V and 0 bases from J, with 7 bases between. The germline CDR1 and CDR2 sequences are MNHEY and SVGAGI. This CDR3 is CASTTLSGANVLTF. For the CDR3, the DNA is TGTGCCAGCACTACTCTCTCTGGGGCCAACGTCCTGACTTTC.

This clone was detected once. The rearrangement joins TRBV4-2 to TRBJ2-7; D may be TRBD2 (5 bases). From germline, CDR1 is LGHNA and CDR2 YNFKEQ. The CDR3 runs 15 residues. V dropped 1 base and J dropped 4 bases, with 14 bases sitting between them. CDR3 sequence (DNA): TGTGCCAGCAGCCAAGTCGAAGCTAGCACTTACGAGCAGTACTTC. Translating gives CASSQVEASTYEQYF.

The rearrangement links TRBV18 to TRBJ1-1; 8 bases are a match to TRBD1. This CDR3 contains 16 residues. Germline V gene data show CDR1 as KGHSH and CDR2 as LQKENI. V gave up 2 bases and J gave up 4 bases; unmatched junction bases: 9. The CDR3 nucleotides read TGTGCCAGCTCACCAGGGACAGGCCCAGGGTTCACTGAAGCTTTCTTT. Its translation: CASSPGTGPGFTEAFF.

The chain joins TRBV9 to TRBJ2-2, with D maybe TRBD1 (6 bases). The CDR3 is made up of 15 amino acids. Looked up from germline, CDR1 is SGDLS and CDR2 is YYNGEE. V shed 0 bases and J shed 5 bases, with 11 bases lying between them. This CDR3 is CASSVGPGDTGELFF. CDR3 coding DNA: TGTGCCAGCAGCGTAGGGCCAGGGGATACCGGGGAGCTGTTTTTT.

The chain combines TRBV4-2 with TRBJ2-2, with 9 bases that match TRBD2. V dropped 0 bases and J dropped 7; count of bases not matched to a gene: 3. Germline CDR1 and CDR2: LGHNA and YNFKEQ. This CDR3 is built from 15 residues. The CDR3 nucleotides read TGTGCCAGCAGCCAAGATTTAGCGGGGGTCGGGGAGCTGTTTTTT. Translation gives CASSQDLAGVGELFF.

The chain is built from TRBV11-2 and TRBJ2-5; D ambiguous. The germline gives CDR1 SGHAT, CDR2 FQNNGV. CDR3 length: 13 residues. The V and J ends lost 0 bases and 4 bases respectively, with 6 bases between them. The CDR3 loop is CASSLDRGETQYF. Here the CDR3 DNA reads TGTGCCAGCAGCTTAGATCGAGGAGAGACCCAGTACTTC.

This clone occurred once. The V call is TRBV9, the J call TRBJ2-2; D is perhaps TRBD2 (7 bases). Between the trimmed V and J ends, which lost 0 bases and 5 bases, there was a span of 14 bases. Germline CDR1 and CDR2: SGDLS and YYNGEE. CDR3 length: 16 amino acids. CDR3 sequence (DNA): TGTGCCAGCAGCGTAGATCCGGGGGGCTATACCGGGGAGCTGTTTTTT. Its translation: CASSVDPGGYTGELFF.

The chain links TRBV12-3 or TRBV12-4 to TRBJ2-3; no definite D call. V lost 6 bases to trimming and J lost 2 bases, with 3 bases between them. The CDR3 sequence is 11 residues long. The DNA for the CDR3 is TGTGCCAGCAGCAACACAGATACGCAGTATTTT. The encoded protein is CASSNTDTQYF.